The 9 T cell receptor beta chains given below trace back to one sample, sequenced in a study of T cells and Merkel cell carcinoma outcomes. The protocol was immunoSEQ multiplex PCR, while the TCRdb copy is restricted to in-frame clones and leaves out a portion. The sample lists 6,000 or so clones, under 80% occurring once. Input material: tumor tissue from Merkel cell carcinoma. These receptor sequences come from a human donor with Merkel cell carcinoma. Some clones in this sample may be carry-over from other donors' samples.

The chain carries TRBV7-8 and TRBJ2-7; 7 bases fit TRBD2. The CDR3 is 15 residues long. Trimming took 3 bases from V and 0 from J; bases not matched to a gene: 5. The germline V gene encodes CDR1 SGHVS and CDR2 FQNEAQ. CDR3 region: CASSLPSGPSYEQYF. CDR3 nucleotide sequence: TGTGCCAGCAGCTTGCCTAGCGGCCCCTCCTACGAGCAGTACTTC.

This clone was seen once. This chain uses TRBV28 with TRBJ2-5; D call uncertain. V lost 4 bases and J lost 2, with 2 bases in between. This CDR3 is 11 amino acids long. From germline, CDR1 is MDHEN and CDR2 SYDVKM. The DNA for the CDR3 is TGTGCCAGCAGTTCTCAAGAGACCCAGTACTTC. Translated: CASSSQETQYF.

Of note for this clone: The sample contains more than one DNA sequence encoding this CDR3. The CDR3 sequence: CASSLTEVTEAFF. The CDR3 nucleotides read TGTGCCAGCAGCCTTACGGAGGTTACTGAAGCTTTCTTT. The J gene is TRBJ1-1, the V gene TRBV14, with no clear D. The CDR3 is 13 residues long. Germline V lookup: CDR1 SGHDN, CDR2 FVKESK. V gave up 4 bases and J gave up 5 bases, with 11 bases separating them.

This chain uses TRBV27 with TRBJ2-5, with 7 bases identical to TRBD1. Germline lookup yields CDR1 MNHEY and CDR2 SMNVEV (reference sequence). The CDR3 loop spans 13 amino acids. V shed 8 bases and J 1 base; nucleotides not matched to a gene: 4. CDR3 residues: CASGTALQETQYF. CDR3 coding DNA: TGTGCCAGCGGGACAGCTCTCCAAGAGACCCAGTACTTC.

This clone came up a few times. The rearrangement uses TRBV7-2 and TRBJ2-3; 9 bases are shared with TRBD2. Looked up from germline, CDR1 is SGHTA and CDR2 is FQGNSA. The V segment lost 4 bases and the J segment 5 bases; nucleotides outside the gene matches: 7. The CDR3 contains 15 residues. The CDR3 DNA follows: TGTGCCAGCAGCTCCGAAGCGGGAGGAGGAGATACGCAGTATTTT. Amino acid sequence: CASSSEAGGGDTQYF. The whole variable domain, filled in from reference TRBV7-2 and TRBJ2-3, reads GAGVSQSPSNKVTEKGKDVELRCDPISGHTALYWYRQSLGQGLEFLIYFQGNSAPDKSGLPSDRFSAERTGGSVSTLTIQRTQQEDSAVYLCASSSEAGGGDTQYFGPGTRLTVL.

The chain recombines TRBV9 with TRBJ2-2, with 7 positions matching TRBD2. The CDR3 length is 13 residues. CDR1 is SGDLS and CDR2 is YYNGEE in the germline V gene. V shed 6 bases, J shed 6 bases, and the junction held 5 bases outside the gene matches. The CDR3 DNA sequence: TGTGCCAGCACTTTCGGGGGGTCCGGGGAGCTGTTTTTT. Residues: CASTFGGSGELFF.

V usage is TRBV30 and J usage is TRBJ2-3; the match to TRBD2 covers 10 bases. This CDR3 has 14 residues. Germline V gene lookup returns CDR1 GTSNPN and CDR2 SVGIG (reference sequence). V lost 6 bases and J lost 4; bases outside the gene matches: 7. Written as DNA, the CDR3 is TGTGCCTGTACAGCGGGAGGGGGAGCAGATACGCAGTATTTT. Its translation is CACTAGGGADTQYF. Filled out from reference TRBV30 and TRBJ2-3, the complete variable domain reads SQTIHQWPATLVQPVGSPLSLECTVEGTSNPNLYWYRQAAGRGLQLLFYSVGIGQISSEVPQNLSASRPQDRQFILSSKKLLLSDSGFYLCACTAGGGADTQYFGPGTRLTVL.

The gene calls are TRBV28 and TRBJ1-1; 9 bases are shared with TRBD1. CDR3 length equals 16 residues. Germline CDR1 reads MDHEN; CDR2 reads SYDVKM. The junction had 9 bases not matched to a gene; V was cut back by 6 bases and J by 1 base. The DNA for the CDR3 is TGTGCCAGCAGCCCAACAGGGGGCTTTGGGAACACTGAAGCTTTCTTT. This codes for CASSPTGGFGNTEAFF.

This clone appeared once. This chain joins TRBV7-2 and TRBJ2-1, with D perhaps matching TRBD2 (6 bases). The CDR3 is 15 amino acids. Trimming pared 3 bases from V and 4 bases from J, leaving 13 bases between. The germline CDR1 and CDR2 sequences are SGHTA and FQGNSA. CDR3 bases: TGTGCCAGCAGCTTTAGCGGAGCTGGGTACAATGAGCAGTTCTTC. Residues: CASSFSGAGYNEQFF.